Detailed here is one T cell receptor beta chain. As yet, its antigen is unknown. Trimming took off 4 bases at V and 6 bases at J, with 13 bases between the two ends. The germline V gene has CDR1 SGHRS and CDR2 YFSETQ. The CDR3 sequence is 14 residues long. This sample is drawn from a study of shared clonotypes between healthy human individuals. Overall study results and limits: Sorted-subset sequencing, rarefaction showed, was incomplete despite large depth.

Only Caucasian adults living in Nashville, Tennessee served as donors. The protocol was immunoSEQ multiplex PCR, while the TCRdb copy is restricted to in-frame clones and leaves out a portion. This table holds about 1.1 million clones, roughly 80% found once. The chain has TRBV5-1 and TRBJ1-4, with unresolved D. The sequenced sample consisted of memory CD4+ T cells from PBMCs. Noted subset: CD45RA-negative fraction. The sequence came from a man between 18 and 35 years old in good health. Some clones in this sample may be carry-over from other donors' samples. CDR3 nucleotide sequence: TGCGCCAGCAGCCCCTCGGGAAGCCATGAAAAACTGTTTTTT. Translating gives CASSPSGSHEKLFF.